This TCR beta chain derives from a study of T cells in pancreatic ductal adenocarcinoma. CDR3 size: 14 residues. The germline CDR1 and CDR2 sequences are MNHEY and SVGAGI. Trimming cost V 2 bases and J 4 bases, with 8 bases left between them. The selected patients with pancreatic ductal adenocarcinoma had surgery but no neoadjuvant therapy. Study-level results: Tumor and blood clonality did not differ significantly, about 0.112 versus 0.072. Enrichment of CD45RO+ effector over naive T cells in tumors may bias clonality. Unique clonotypes were about 8-fold more numerous in blood than in tumor. The resected cohort was biased toward the minority with early-stage disease.

Worth noting for this clone: The antigen is unknown.

Sequencing was performed with immunoSEQ multiplex PCR; in TCRdb, only in-frame clones are kept and a portion is missing. Of more than 25,000 clones in the sample, approximately 94% were seen once. The source is a human donor with pancreatic ductal adenocarcinoma. This chain uses TRBV6-5 with TRBJ1-4, with a weak D call TRBD1 (6 bases). The sequencing input was PBMCs. The CDR3 DNA sequence: TGTGCCAGCAGTTACCAGGGGTTTAATGAAAAACTGTTTTTT. It specifies CASSYQGFNEKLFF.